This TCR beta chain was sequenced in a study of T cells after posttransplantation cyclophosphamide. The CDR3 extends over 15 amino acids. Losses at the gene ends were 1 base for V and 4 bases for J; bases not matched to a gene: 4. CDR1 SEHNR and CDR2 FQNEAQ come from the germline V gene (reference sequence). Generated by immunoSEQ multiplex PCR, the TCRdb table keeps only in-frame clones and is missing some. The sample has 19,000 or so clones, roughly 98% seen once; the top ten hold around 0.13%. The sequence derives from a man aged 35 to 55 in good health, CMV-negative, and a related stem cell transplant donor. Sequencing was carried out using naive CD8+ T cells sorted from PBMCs. The chain carries TRBV7-9 and TRBJ1-1; 9 bases are a match to TRBD1. CDR3 DNA sequence: TGTGCCAGCAGCTTAGGACAGGGGGGGGGCACTGAAGCTTTCTTT. Translation: CASSLGQGGGTEAFF.